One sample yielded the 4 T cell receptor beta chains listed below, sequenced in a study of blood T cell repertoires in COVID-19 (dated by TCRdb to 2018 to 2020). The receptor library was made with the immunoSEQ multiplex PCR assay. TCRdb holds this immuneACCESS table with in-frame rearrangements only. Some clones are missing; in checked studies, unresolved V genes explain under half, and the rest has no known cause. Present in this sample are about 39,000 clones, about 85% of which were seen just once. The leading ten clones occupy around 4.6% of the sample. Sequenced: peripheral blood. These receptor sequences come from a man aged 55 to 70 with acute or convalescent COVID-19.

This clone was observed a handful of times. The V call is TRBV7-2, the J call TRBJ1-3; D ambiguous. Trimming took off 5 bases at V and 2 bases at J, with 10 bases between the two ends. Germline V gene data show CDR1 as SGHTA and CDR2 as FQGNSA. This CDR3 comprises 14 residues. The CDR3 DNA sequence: TGTGCCAGCAGCCCATCCCCCACTGGAAACACCATATATTTT. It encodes CASSPSPTGNTIYF.

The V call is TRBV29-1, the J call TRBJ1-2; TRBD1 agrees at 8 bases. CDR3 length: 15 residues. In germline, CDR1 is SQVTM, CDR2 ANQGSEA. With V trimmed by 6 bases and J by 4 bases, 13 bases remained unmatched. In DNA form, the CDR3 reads TGCAGCGTAGCCCTTCCGACAGGGGTCAGCTATGGCTACACCTTC. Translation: CSVALPTGVSYGYTF.

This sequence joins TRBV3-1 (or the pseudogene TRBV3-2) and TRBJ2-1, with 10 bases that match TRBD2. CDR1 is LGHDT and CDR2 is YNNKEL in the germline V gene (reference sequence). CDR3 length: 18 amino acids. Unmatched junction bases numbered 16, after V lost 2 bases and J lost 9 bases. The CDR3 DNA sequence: TGTGCCAGCAGCCAACCTATCGCCCCAGCGGGAGGGCCTATTGAGCAGTTCTTC. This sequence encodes CASSQPIAPAGGPIEQFF.

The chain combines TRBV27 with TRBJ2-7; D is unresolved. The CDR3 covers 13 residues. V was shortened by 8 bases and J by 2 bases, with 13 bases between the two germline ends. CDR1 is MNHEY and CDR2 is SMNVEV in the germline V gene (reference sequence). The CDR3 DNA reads TGTGCCAGCCGCCGGGTCGATACCTACGAGCAGTACTTC. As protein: CASRRVDTYEQYF.